This T cell receptor beta chain was identified in a study of T cell repertoires in cytomegalovirus infection. This clonotype was picked up a small number of times. Its cognate antigen is unknown. MiXCR was run by TCRdb on the reads, yielding one entry per CDR3 protein. The sample holds 700,000 to 900,000 distinct CDR3 sequences, about 29% seen once. The CDR3 has 13 amino acids. Germline lookup yields CDR1 SGHDT and CDR2 YYEEEE. V lost 3 bases to trimming and J lost 2 bases, with 9 bases between them. This clonotype was sampled from a human donor in good health (CMV status not recorded). Some clones in this sample may be carry-over from other donors' samples. Material: cultured CD8+ T cells from PBMCs, obtained from culture after CMV antigen stimulation. The rearrangement links TRBV5-6 to TRBJ2-7; D not certain. The CDR3: CASSSDGAYEQYF. The CDR3 region has the DNA TGTGCCAGCAGCTCGGACGGAGCCTACGAGCAGTACTTC.